Each of the 30 T cell receptor beta chains below was sequenced from the same sample in a study of blood T cell repertoires in COVID-19. TCRdb's copy holds only in-frame clones and misses some; the assay was immunoSEQ multiplex PCR. The sample carries more than 250,000 clones, 70% to 90% recorded once. The sample comprised peripheral blood. The receptors derive from a woman in her twenties or thirties who had recovered from COVID-19.

This clone was seen only once. The chain carries TRBV3-1 (or the pseudogene TRBV3-2) and TRBJ2-2, with 9 bases identical to TRBD2. The junction had 5 bases not matched to a gene; V was cut back by 6 bases and J by 3 bases. CDR1 LGHDT and CDR2 YNNKEL come from the germline V gene (reference sequence). This CDR3 is 15 amino acids long. CDR3 sequence: CASSQRLADTGELFF. CDR3 sequence (DNA): TGTGCCAGCAGTCAGAGACTAGCGGACACCGGGGAGCTGTTTTTT.

This chain connects TRBV15 to TRBJ2-2, with a tentative D call TRBD2 (7 bases). Germline loops: CDR1 LNHNV, CDR2 YYDKDF (reference sequence). This CDR3 contains 17 residues. The V end was cut by 1 base, the J end by 1 base, with 13 bases between. In nucleotides, the CDR3 is TGTGCCACCAGCAGAGGGGGGGGCCCCCTGAACACCGGGGAGCTGTTTTTT. Translating gives CATSRGGGPLNTGELFF.

The chain joins TRBV5-1 to TRBJ1-5; D gene ambiguous. V lost 0 bases and J 2 bases, leaving 12 bases between the germline ends. This CDR3 is 16 amino acids long. Germline lookup yields CDR1 SGHRS and CDR2 YFSETQ. This CDR3 reads CASSLEPRRGNQPQHF. The CDR3, as DNA: TGCGCCAGCAGCTTGGAGCCACGACGGGGCAATCAGCCCCAGCATTTT.

V usage is TRBV7-2 and J usage is TRBJ2-7; TRBD1 matches 7 bases. The CDR3 consists of 17 residues. From germline, CDR1 is SGHTA and CDR2 FQGNSA. The V gene end was trimmed by 2 bases and the J gene end by 2 bases; junction bases not matched to a gene: 12. CDR3 in DNA: TGTGCCAGCAGCTTACGCTCTGGGACAGCTGTACCCTACGAGCAGTACTTC. Amino acids: CASSLRSGTAVPYEQYF. The complete variable domain, with remaining parts taken from reference TRBV7-2 and TRBJ2-7, reads GAGVSQSPSNKVTEKGKDVELRCDPISGHTALYWYRQSLGQGLEFLIYFQGNSAPDKSGLPSDRFSAERTGGSVSTLTIQRTQQEDSAVYLCASSLRSGTAVPYEQYFGPGTRLTVT.

CDR3: CASSVDDLNSPLHF. CDR3 coding DNA: TGTGCCAGCAGCGTAGACGATCTAAATTCACCCCTCCACTTT. The V call is TRBV9, the J call TRBJ1-6; D not resolved. The germline CDR1 and CDR2 sequences are SGDLS and YYNGEE. CDR3 length: 14 amino acids. Trimming took off 0 bases at V and 7 bases at J, with 8 bases between the two ends.

This clone occurred once. The V call is TRBV5-5, the J call TRBJ1-5; D gene unclear. The CDR3 length is 14 residues. In germline, CDR1 is SGHKS, CDR2 YYEKEE (reference sequence). V was clipped by 0 bases and J by 6 bases, with 10 bases between them. Here the CDR3 reads CASSLGSFSQPQHF. CDR3 sequence (DNA): TGTGCCAGCAGCTTGGGGAGCTTTAGTCAGCCCCAGCATTTT.

The V call is TRBV18, the J call TRBJ1-1; the D is unclear. CDR3 size: 11 residues. Germline lookup yields CDR1 KGHSH and CDR2 LQKENI. With 7 bases removed from V and 11 bases from J, the gap between germline ends came to 14 bases. The DNA of the CDR3 is TGTGCCAGCTTTGACGGCCGCGGGGCTTTCTTT. Residues: CASFDGRGAFF.

The genes are TRBV6-5 and TRBJ2-7; 10 nucleotides agree with TRBD1. The CDR3 loop spans 15 amino acids. CDR1 is MNHEY and CDR2 is SVGAGI in the germline V gene. The trim removed 5 bases at V and 9 bases at J, leaving 13 bases unmatched. The CDR3 here is CASSPRDRGPSGQYF. CDR3 nucleotide sequence: TGTGCCAGCAGTCCACGGGACAGGGGTCCGTCCGGGCAGTACTTC.

The chain recombines TRBV5-1 with TRBJ1-1; no firm D call. Trimming removed 0 bases from V and 1 base from J, with 10 bases in between. This CDR3 is built from 15 residues. The germline gives CDR1 SGHRS, CDR2 YFSETQ. The CDR3 nucleotides read TGCGCCAGCAGCTTGGCGGGATACGAGAACACTGAAGCTTTCTTT. It is translated as CASSLAGYENTEAFF.

This clone showed up just once. This chain links TRBV19 with TRBJ2-5, with 10 bases matching TRBD2. This CDR3 spans 13 amino acids. Germline CDR1 and CDR2: LNHDA and SQIVND (reference sequence). J was trimmed by 5 bases and V by 7 bases; bases with no gene match: 4. The CDR3 here is CASKREGRETQYF. CDR3 nucleotides: TGTGCCAGTAAGCGGGAGGGCCGGGAGACCCAGTACTTC.

This chain links TRBV19 with TRBJ1-5; D gene uncertain. The V end was cut by 4 bases, the J end by 2 bases, with 6 bases between. The germline CDR1 and CDR2 sequences are LNHDA and SQIVND (reference sequence). This CDR3 contains 13 residues. The CDR3 reads CASSSGGNQPQHF. The CDR3 DNA reads as TGTGCCAGTAGTAGCGGGGGCAATCAGCCCCAGCATTTT.

This chain uses TRBV19 with TRBJ2-7; D not certain. The germline CDR1 and CDR2 sequences are LNHDA and SQIVND (reference sequence). V shed 6 bases and J shed 5 bases, with 14 bases lying between them. This CDR3 spans 13 amino acids. CDR3 sequence (DNA): TGTGCCAGTAGCGACTCGAATGTCCACGAGCAGTACTTC. Protein: CASSDSNVHEQYF.

The CDR3 sequence: CASSRLAGGQDEQFF. The DNA of the CDR3 is TGTGCCAGTAGCAGACTAGCGGGAGGGCAAGATGAGCAGTTCTTC. This rearrangement joins TRBV6-5 to TRBJ2-1; 14 nucleotides line up with TRBD2. Germline CDR1 and CDR2: MNHEY and SVGAGI. The CDR3 runs 15 residues. V dropped 9 bases and J dropped 8; count of bases not matched to a gene: 9.

The CDR3 DNA follows: TGCGCCAGCAGCCAAGACAAGGCAGGGGGATCGCCCCAGCATTTT. Protein: CASSQDKAGGSPQHF. The chain employs TRBV4-1 and TRBJ1-5, with TRBD1 identical over 7 bases. Per germline, CDR1 MGHRA and CDR2 YSYEKL. V shed 0 bases, J shed 9 bases, and the junction held 8 bases outside the gene matches. CDR3 size: 15 residues.

This clone was detected only a few times. The genes are TRBV5-4 and TRBJ2-2; 9 bases align to TRBD1. The CDR3 length is 14 residues. The V gene end was trimmed by 4 bases and the J gene end by 8 bases; junction bases not matched to a gene: 6. In germline, CDR1 is SGHNT, CDR2 YYREEE (reference sequence). CDR3 nucleotide sequence: TGTGCCAGCAGCAGGGACAGGGTCATAGGGGAGCTGTTTTTT. Translation: CASSRDRVIGELFF.

The chain is built from TRBV7-2 and TRBJ2-7; D call uncertain. CDR1 and CDR2 from the germline V gene are SGHTA and FQGNSA. V lost 4 bases and J 6 bases, leaving 10 bases between the germline ends. CDR3 size: 12 residues. CDR3 DNA: TGTGCCAGCAGCTCAACAGAGAGCGAGCAGTACTTC. It yields the protein CASSSTESEQYF.

This clone is a singleton in its sample. The V gene is TRBV5-4, the J gene TRBJ1-5; 9 bases map to TRBD1. This CDR3 contains 17 residues. With 1 base clipped from V and 5 bases from J, the junction kept 10 bases outside the gene matches. Germline assignment: CDR1 SGHNT and CDR2 YYREEE (reference sequence). The DNA for the CDR3 is TGTGCCAGCAGCTTGCTGGGCCGGGACAGGGATTATCAGCCCCAGCATTTT. Translated: CASSLLGRDRDYQPQHF.

V gene TRBV7-3 combines with J gene TRBJ2-7; tentatively, D is TRBD2 (6 bases). CDR1 is SGHTA, CDR2 FQGTGA, per germline. V shed 1 base and J shed 0 bases, with 10 bases lying between them. CDR3 size: 15 residues. The CDR3: CASSLRPGASYEQYF. The CDR3, as DNA: TGTGCCAGCAGCTTAAGGCCGGGAGCCTCCTACGAGCAGTACTTC.

The V call is TRBV6-1, the J call TRBJ2-5, with 12 bases aligning to TRBD2. From germline, CDR1 is MNHNS and CDR2 SASEGT. CDR3 size: 19 residues. The trim removed 1 base at V and 4 bases at J, leaving 13 bases unmatched. Here the CDR3 DNA reads TGTGCCAGCAGTGAAGTAATACTCCTGGCTAGCGGGGGGGCAGAGACCCAGTACTTC. Protein sequence: CASSEVILLASGGAETQYF.

The chain employs TRBV2 and TRBJ1-1, with 8 bases fitting TRBD1. V lost 6 bases, J lost 2 bases, and 5 bases stayed unmatched. CDR3 size: 14 residues. The V gene's germline CDR1 is SNHLY and CDR2 FYNNEI. Written as DNA, the CDR3 is TGTGCCAGCAGGAACAGGGGGGCAAACACTGAAGCTTTCTTT. Amino acid sequence: CASRNRGANTEAFF. The variable domain in full, with the rest retrieved from reference TRBV2 and TRBJ1-1, is EPEVTQTPSHQVTQMGQEVILRCVPISNHLYFYWYRQILGQKVEFLVSFYNNEISEKSEIFDDQFSVERPDGSNFTLKIRSTKLEDSAMYFCASRNRGANTEAFFGQGTRLTVV.

The chain links TRBV25-1 to TRBJ2-1, with 10 bases lining up with TRBD2. Losses at the gene ends were 10 bases for V and 0 bases for J; bases not matched to a gene: 15. The CDR3 spans 18 residues. Germline lookup yields CDR1 MGHDK and CDR2 SYGVNS. CDR3 in amino acids: CATVPSVLAGNSYNEQFF. The CDR3 nucleotides are TGTGCCACCGTACCTTCGGTACTAGCGGGGAACTCCTACAATGAGCAGTTCTTC.

The chain joins TRBV6-5 to TRBJ1-1; 7 positions agree with TRBD1. V was clipped by 5 bases and J by 8 bases; unmatched bases: 11. The CDR3 has 14 amino acids. CDR1 is MNHEY and CDR2 is SVGAGI in the germline V gene. In DNA form, the CDR3 reads TGTGCCAGCAGTCCCACGTGGCAGGGGGAGGAAGCTTTCTTT. Translating gives CASSPTWQGEEAFF.

This clone has at least ten counts. The DNA for the CDR3 is TGTGCCAGAAGCTCACGACAGGGGTTGACCATATATTTT. Translating gives CARSSRQGLTIYF. The chain links TRBV5-3 to TRBJ1-3, with 8 bases fitting TRBD1. TRBV5-3 is an ORF for which the function is uncertain. CDR3 length equals 13 residues. With V trimmed by 3 bases and J by 10 bases, 6 bases remained unmatched.

The chain links TRBV2 to TRBJ1-1; no firm D call. The CDR3 loop spans 15 amino acids. Trimming cost V 4 bases and J 0 bases, with 12 bases left between them. The germline gives CDR1 SNHLY, CDR2 FYNNEI. The CDR3 DNA follows: TGTGCCAGCAGTGCAAGGAGTATGATGAACACTGAAGCTTTCTTT. Its translation: CASSARSMMNTEAFF.

This chain uses TRBV7-8 with TRBJ2-1, with 8 bases fitting TRBD1. J gave up 8 bases and V 5 bases, and 8 bases lay outside the gene matches. CDR1 and CDR2 from the germline V gene are SGHVS and FQNEAQ. The CDR3 loop spans 14 amino acids. This chain's CDR3 is CASSLQGAEHEQFF. The CDR3 nucleotides are TGTGCCAGCAGCCTCCAGGGGGCCGAGCATGAGCAGTTCTTC.

The rearrangement links TRBV29-1 to TRBJ2-1; 11 bases line up with TRBD2. The CDR3 totals 14 residues. Germline CDR1 is SQVTM and CDR2 is ANQGSEA. V gave up 4 bases and J gave up 5 bases; unmatched junction bases: 4. The CDR3 DNA reads TGCAGCGTTGCGGGACTAGCGGAGGACAATGAGCAGTTCTTC. Amino acid sequence: CSVAGLAEDNEQFF.

The chain has TRBV5-4 and TRBJ2-3; the match to TRBD2 covers 8 bases. V lost 3 bases, J lost 6 bases, and 15 bases stayed unmatched. Germline CDR1 and CDR2: SGHNT and YYREEE (reference sequence). The CDR3 is made up of 17 amino acids. This CDR3 reads CASSSRGSSGRSDTQYF. The CDR3 nucleotides read TGTGCCAGCAGCTCCCGAGGGTCAAGCGGGAGATCGGATACGCAGTATTTT.

The chain employs TRBV5-1 and TRBJ1-2; 7 bases are shared with TRBD1. The V segment lost 1 base and the J segment 6 bases; nucleotides outside the gene matches: 15. From germline, CDR1 is SGHRS and CDR2 YFSETQ. The CDR3 totals 17 residues. In DNA, the CDR3 is TGCGCCAGCAGCTTGAGGTCTGAGGGGGCGAGGGGAAATGGCTACACCTTC. This codes for CASSLRSEGARGNGYTF.

The chain links TRBV18 to TRBJ1-4, with D perhaps matching TRBD1 (6 bases). CDR3 size: 14 residues. The ends were cut back, 2 bases at V and 5 bases at J, with 9 bases in the middle. The germline gives CDR1 KGHSH, CDR2 LQKENI. The CDR3 region has the DNA TGTGCCAGCTCACCAGACAGGAGCAATGAAAAACTGTTTTTT. Translating gives CASSPDRSNEKLFF.

The chain combines TRBV25-1 with TRBJ1-2, with D perhaps TRBD1 (6 bases). Germline-derived CDR1 and CDR2 are MGHDK and SYGVNS. The CDR3 runs to 14 residues. Trimming cost V 1 base and J 4 bases, with 10 bases left between them. CDR3 DNA: TGTGCCAGCAGTGAATCGGGCAGGGGCTATGGCTACACCTTC. It yields the protein CASSESGRGYGYTF.